This TCR beta chain emerged from a study of synovial regulatory T cells in juvenile arthritis (dated by TCRdb to about 2015). Study-wide context: Among sequenced patients, three were therapy-naive, one received methotrexate plus infliximab, roughly six received methotrexate, and one had no treatment information. Using matched patient samples, the researchers compared TCRbeta CDR3 repertoires across three groups: blood iaTreg cells, other blood Treg cells and synovial fluid Treg cells. Effector T cell subsets were also sequenced in the study cohort for comparisons, but only blood and synovial fluid Treg cells are covered by the Treg dataset alone. Treg and Teff subsets from some ten JIA patients with active disease were included in the TCR repertoire comparisons.

The research as a whole found: iaTreg TCR repertoires were largely private across patients and partially overlapped with synovial Teff and blood CPL repertoires. Synovial Treg cells shared more CDR3 sequences with iaTreg cells than with other blood Treg cells; Chao-Jaccard similarity confirmed closer relation.

From a lookup of the germline V gene, CDR1 and CDR2 are ENHRY and SYGVKD. The CDR3 numbers 13 residues from cysteine through phenylalanine. DNA is not recorded here. With no count recorded, this clone is classed as medium-sized (0.01 to 0.1%) from frequency. Its antigen remains undetermined. For each patient with active arthritis, synovial fluid was collected together with matched peripheral blood, and this synovial fluid made up the synovial samples. TCR repertoires were obtained from roughly 11 juvenile idiopathic arthritis patients with active disease who had not reached inactive disease, of whom 3 were polyarticular and 8 were oligoarticular. The TCR-sequenced patients had a median age of approximately 11 years (range about 2.3-22.9) and median disease duration of roughly seven years (range 0.2-19.1). FOXP3 TSDR demethylation in synovial Treg cells was comparable to that in blood Treg cells and healthy-donor Treg cells, which supports bona fide regulatory lineage commitment. Samples for TCR repertoire analysis came from two centres in Italy.

The method behind the library was the immunoSEQ multiplex PCR assay. TCRbeta CDR3 sequencing was carried out by Adaptive Biotechnologies. Turning to the authors' computational methods: To assess repertoire similarity, the researchers used the Chao-modified Jaccard index along with median clonotype overlap taken from 200 random subsamples at equal sample size. Similarity analyses used either productive nucleotide sequences or in silico-translated amino acid sequences. Hierarchical clustering with single linkage and t-SNE based on Chao-modified Jaccard distances were used to compare repertoires. Repertoire diversity was assessed with the Renyi index over a range of alpha values after the sample sizes were normalised. In TCRdb, the immuneACCESS table is reduced to in-frame sequences with V and J assigned. These tables do not hold every clone; where another copy was compared, an unresolved V gene accounts for under half, and the others remain unexplained. V and J calls and clone size are given by that table; D and trimming were obtained from the DNA. The table for this sample records fewer than 2,000 clones. The top ten hold 9.5% of the sample.

This sequence originates from a donor aged 2-29 years with juvenile idiopathic arthritis. The chain uses TRBV10-3 and TRBJ2-5; there is no DNA to check the TCRdb D call of TRBD2. Sequenced: Treg cells from the synovium. The CDR3 protein: CAISDLAGETQYF.